This T cell receptor (beta chain) was recorded in a study of blood T cell repertoires in COVID-19. Across the whole study: Some COVID-19 samples were acute and others convalescent; all came from the United States, Italy and Spain.

Trimming cost V 6 bases and J 4 bases; bases outside gene matches: 6. The germline CDR1 and CDR2 sequences are SQVTM and ANQGSEA. This CDR3 has 13 amino acids. Data came from immunoSEQ multiplex PCR; TCRdb stores just in-frame clones and leaves some out. The data contain 220,000 or so clones, roughly 86% of them singletons. The material sequenced was peripheral blood. The chain has TRBV29-1 and TRBJ2-3; the match to TRBD1 covers 8 bases. This clonotype was obtained from a woman aged 45-60 years with COVID-19, enrolled during active disease. The DNA of the CDR3 is TGCAGCGTGCAACAGGGGGGAGCAGATACGCAGTATTTT. Translated, it gives CSVQQGGADTQYF.